These 22 T cell receptor beta chains came from one sample sequenced in a study of blood T cell repertoires in COVID-19. TCRdb's table, derived via immunoSEQ multiplex PCR, lists solely in-frame clones and lacks some. The sample records approximately 220,000 clones, about nine tenths being singletons. Sequencing was performed on PBMCs or T cells enriched from blood (not recorded which). These receptors were taken from a woman aged 35 to 49 with acute COVID-19.

The chain recombines TRBV7-2 with TRBJ1-5; D not certain. V shed 3 bases and J shed 5 bases, with 8 bases lying between them. The CDR3 is 13 residues long. Germline CDR1 SGHTA, CDR2 FQGNSA. In DNA form, the CDR3 reads TGTGCCAGCAGCTTTATGGGCGATCAGCCCCAGCATTTT. It specifies CASSFMGDQPQHF.

This clone was counted at least ten times. The chain has TRBV2 and TRBJ1-1, with D possibly being TRBD1 (6 bases). Trimming stripped 8 bases from V and 5 bases from J, with 12 bases between. Germline V CDR1 and CDR2: SNHLY, FYNNEI. The CDR3 covers 12 residues. The CDR3, as DNA: TGTGCCAGCGTTCAGGGGCGGACTGAAGCTTTCTTT. Protein sequence: CASVQGRTEAFF.

This sequence joins TRBV27 and TRBJ1-1; 8 nucleotides align to TRBD1. In germline, CDR1 is MNHEY, CDR2 SMNVEV (reference sequence). The CDR3 consists of 15 residues. With V trimmed by 5 bases and J by 0 bases, 5 bases remained unmatched. The CDR3 nucleotides read TGTGCCAGCAGTCAGCCAGGGGGCATGAACACTGAAGCTTTCTTT. Translation gives CASSQPGGMNTEAFF.

The chain uses TRBV14 and TRBJ2-2; D is possibly TRBD2 (5 bases). This CDR3 is 17 amino acids long. Germline CDR1 is SGHDN and CDR2 is FVKESK. V lost 4 bases to trimming and J lost 3 bases, with 18 bases between them. CDR3 amino acids: CASSPLRGKTYTGELFF. CDR3 DNA sequence: TGTGCCAGCAGCCCTCTTAGAGGGAAGACATACACCGGGGAGCTGTTTTTT.

J is TRBJ2-2 and V is TRBV9; TRBD2 matches 10 bases. Germline V lookup: CDR1 SGDLS, CDR2 YYNGEE. The CDR3 sequence is 16 residues long. The junction had 9 bases not matched to a gene; V was cut back by 2 bases and J by 8 bases. Here the CDR3 DNA reads TGTGCCAGCAGCGTCAGGAGCGGGGGGGCTTCAGGGGAGCTGTTTTTT. It yields the protein CASSVRSGGASGELFF.

V and J are TRBV19 and TRBJ1-1, with a tentative D call TRBD1 (6 bases). This CDR3 contains 15 residues. In germline, CDR1 is LNHDA, CDR2 SQIVND (reference sequence). Between the trimmed V and J ends, which lost 6 bases and 6 bases, there was a span of 20 bases. CDR3 protein: CASSPLQGLRSEAFF. CDR3 sequence (DNA): TGTGCCAGTAGCCCTTTACAGGGTTTGAGGTCTGAAGCTTTCTTT.

The CDR3 DNA follows: TGTGCCAGTACCCCAGGGGACAGAAAAAACACTGAAGCTTTCTTT. Encoded protein: CASTPGDRKNTEAFF. The V call is TRBV19, the J call TRBJ1-1; 7 bases line up with TRBD1. Germline CDR1 reads LNHDA; CDR2 reads SQIVND (reference sequence). The CDR3 contains 15 residues. Trimming removed 7 bases from V and 2 bases from J; junction bases left unmatched: 10.

The V call is TRBV19, the J call TRBJ1-2; TRBD1 agrees at 9 bases. This CDR3 comprises 19 residues. Germline loops: CDR1 LNHDA, CDR2 SQIVND (reference sequence). Unmatched junction bases numbered 22, after V lost 6 bases and J lost 5 bases. CDR3 bases: TGTGCCAGTAGGGACGTTTTCGGGACAGGGTTGGAGCAGGATTATGGCTACACCTTC. Its protein product is CASRDVFGTGLEQDYGYTF. The whole variable domain, remainder taken from reference TRBV19 and TRBJ1-2, is DGGITQSPKYLFRKEGQNVTLSCEQNLNHDAMYWYRQDPGQGLRLIYYSQIVNDFQKGDIAEGYSVSREKKESFPLTVTSAQKNPTAFYLCASRDVFGTGLEQDYGYTFGSGTRLTVV.

The chain is built from TRBV5-6 and TRBJ2-7, with D perhaps matching TRBD1 (6 bases). Germline assignment: CDR1 SGHDT and CDR2 YYEEEE. Deletions cut 4 bases from V and 6 bases from J, with 17 bases between. This CDR3 contains 14 residues. CDR3 DNA sequence: TGTGCCAGCAGCCCCATTGCAGGGGTGAGCGAGCAGTACGTC. As protein: CASSPIAGVSEQYV.

This chain links TRBV7-6 with TRBJ2-6, with 7 bases lining up with TRBD1. The CDR3 is made up of 18 amino acids. V trimming: 5 bases; J trimming: 4 bases; junction bases outside the gene matches: 14. Germline loops: CDR1 SGHVS, CDR2 FNYEAQ. The CDR3 nucleotides are TGTGCCAGCAGCCCCCAAGGAACAGGGGCGCGAGGGGCCAACGTCCTGACTTTC. Its protein product is CASSPQGTGARGANVLTF.

The J gene is TRBJ2-3, the V gene TRBV19; 15 bases are a match to TRBD2. The V segment lost 4 bases and the J segment 5 bases; nucleotides outside the gene matches: 10. The CDR3 is made up of 18 amino acids. Germline V gene lookup returns CDR1 LNHDA and CDR2 SQIVND (reference sequence). The CDR3: CASSSRGLAGGLVDTQYF. The CDR3 bases are TGTGCCAGTAGTAGCCGTGGACTAGCGGGGGGGCTAGTAGATACGCAGTATTTT.

V usage is TRBV10-3 and J usage is TRBJ1-2; 7 positions agree with TRBD1. This CDR3 is built from 13 residues. Trimming at V came to 2 bases and at J to 8 bases, leaving 5 bases not matched to a gene. Germline values: CDR1 ENHRY, CDR2 SYGVKD. CDR3 residues: CAISERDSKGYTF. CDR3 sequence (DNA): TGTGCCATCAGTGAGCGGGACAGCAAAGGCTACACCTTC.

The chain recombines TRBV19 with TRBJ1-1, with D possibly TRBD1 on 6 matching bases. Germline V gives CDR1 LNHDA, CDR2 SQIVND (reference sequence). The CDR3 contains 15 residues. V was pared by 5 bases and J by 1 base, with 14 bases between. The CDR3 bases are TGTGCCAGTAGTCCCCTCAACAGGGCGAACACTGAAGCTTTCTTT. It yields the protein CASSPLNRANTEAFF. Complete variable domain (other parts from reference TRBV19 and TRBJ1-1): DGGITQSPKYLFRKEGQNVTLSCEQNLNHDAMYWYRQDPGQGLRLIYYSQIVNDFQKGDIAEGYSVSREKKESFPLTVTSAQKNPTAFYLCASSPLNRANTEAFFGQGTRLTVV.

The chain recombines TRBV13 with TRBJ2-5; 11 nucleotides agree with TRBD2. The CDR3 extends over 17 amino acids. Unmatched junction bases numbered 8, after V lost 2 bases and J lost 3 bases. Germline V gene lookup returns CDR1 PRHDT and CDR2 FYEKMQ (reference sequence). The CDR3 reads CASSLSSLAGGKETQYF. CDR3 bases: TGTGCCAGCAGCTTATCAAGTCTAGCGGGGGGTAAAGAGACCCAGTACTTC. Using reference TRBV13 and TRBJ2-5 for the parts outside the CDR3, the full variable domain is AAGVIQSPRHLIKEKRETATLKCYPIPRHDTVYWYQQGPGQDPQFLISFYEKMQSDKGSIPDRFSAQQFSDYHSELNMSSLELGDSALYFCASSLSSLAGGKETQYFGPGTRLLVL.

J is TRBJ1-3 and V is TRBV7-6, with D possibly TRBD1 on 5 matching bases. The CDR3 has 18 amino acids. Germline V CDR1 and CDR2: SGHVS, FNYEAQ. Trimming stripped 5 bases from V and 2 bases from J, with 22 bases between. CDR3 nucleotides: TGTGCCAGCAGCCCGCGGTGGGGGGGAGGAGGCACTGGAAACACCATATATTTT. It translates to CASSPRWGGGGTGNTIYF.

This chain joins TRBV18 and TRBJ2-1; unclear D gene. CDR3 size: 11 residues. Trimming took 5 bases from V and 7 from J, leaving 6 bases between them. Germline assignment: CDR1 KGHSH and CDR2 LQKENI. The CDR3 is CASSILNEQFF. CDR3 bases: TGTGCCAGCTCAATTTTAAATGAGCAGTTCTTC.

V usage is TRBV5-6 and J usage is TRBJ1-1; no clear D gene. The CDR3 has 14 residues. Germline assignment: CDR1 SGHDT and CDR2 YYEEEE. V lost 0 bases and J lost 1, with 7 bases in between. CDR3 nucleotides: TGTGCCAGCAGCTTGGCCAGAAAGAACACTGAAGCTTTCTTT. Amino acid sequence: CASSLARKNTEAFF.

The rearrangement uses TRBV18 and TRBJ1-5; 9 bases are a match to TRBD1. Germline assignment: CDR1 KGHSH and CDR2 LQKENI. The CDR3 extends over 16 amino acids. Germline trimming cut 3 bases from V and 3 bases from J; bases unmatched to any gene: 6. CDR3 sequence (DNA): TGTGCCAGCTCACCCGCGGGACAGGGCAACAATCAGCCCCAGCATTTT. Its protein is CASSPAGQGNNQPQHF.

V gene TRBV7-9 combines with J gene TRBJ2-6, with no clear D. CDR1 and CDR2 (germline): SEHNR, FQNEAQ (reference sequence). This CDR3 has 15 residues. The V end lost 6 bases, the J end lost 0 bases, and 9 bases lay between the germline ends. This CDR3 is CASRLMSSGANVLTF. The CDR3, as DNA: TGTGCCAGCAGATTAATGAGCTCTGGGGCCAACGTCCTGACTTTC.

This clone was observed a few times. The chain couples TRBV2 to TRBJ2-3, with a possible D match to TRBD2 (5 bases). V lost 10 bases to trimming and J lost 2 bases, with 19 bases between them. Germline V lookup: CDR1 SNHLY, CDR2 FYNNEI. The CDR3 runs to 15 residues. The CDR3 loop is CATRRQRKATDTQYF. The DNA for the CDR3 is TGTGCCACCCGCCGGCAGCGGAAAGCCACAGATACGCAGTATTTT.

This chain joins TRBV15 and TRBJ1-2; TRBD1 aligns across 10 bases. CDR3 size: 15 residues. From germline, CDR1 is LNHNV and CDR2 YYDKDF (reference sequence). Trimming cost V 3 bases and J 0 bases; bases outside gene matches: 1. The CDR3 DNA is TGTGCCACCAGCAGCGGACAGGGGGCTAACTATGGCTACACCTTC. It translates to CATSSGQGANYGYTF.

V and J are TRBV14 and TRBJ2-7; D is possibly TRBD2 (5 bases). V was shortened by 4 bases and J by 8 bases, with 15 bases between the two germline ends. Germline V gives CDR1 SGHDN, CDR2 FVKESK. The CDR3 covers 13 residues. CDR3 region: CASSPRTSGKQYF. The CDR3 coding sequence is TGTGCCAGCAGCCCCCGGACCTCGGGAAAGCAGTACTTC.